This paragraph covers one T cell receptor beta chain sequence. Its binding antigen is unknown. One base away there is no much larger clone; base qualities are not given. From its cysteine to its phenylalanine, the CDR3 spans 15 amino acids. Solely the CDR3 DNA is kept, with 45 bases framed from the first base. CDR1 is given as SGHRS and CDR2 as YFSETQ, both from the germline V gene. V is clipped by 5 bases and J by 5 bases, and the sequence between their germline boundaries is 19 bases long. These data come from a study of technical replicates of blood from a few donors (TCRdb year 2017). Receptor amplification or capture employed the immunoSEQ multiplex PCR assay. TCRdb re-hosts the immuneACCESS table, in-frame sequences only. Its copies lack some clones; in the studies checked, an unresolved V gene accounts for under half of them, and the cause for the rest is not known. In this sample the table shows some 17,000 clones, around 87% of which occur a single time. Jointly, the top ten make up 10% to 15% of the sample.

The V gene is TRBV5-1 and the J gene is TRBJ2-5; TRBD2 is possibly the D segment (6 matching bases). This sequence was found in a human donor in good health. The specimen sequenced was PBMCs. The DNA is TGCGCCAGCAGTTCTTTTAGCGGTCAGACGGAGACCCAGTACTTC. It encodes CASSSFSGQTETQYF.